The rows below give T cell receptor beta chains drawn from one sample of a study of cytomegalovirus exposure and HLA in healthy donors. The table came from immunoSEQ multiplex PCR; TCRdb's copy has only in-frame clones and leaves some out. Among about 63,000 clones listed, roughly 73% were seen once. The sequenced sample consisted of PBMCs. These receptors were obtained from a woman in her forties in good health and CMV-seropositive. CDR3s leave out the opening cysteine and the closing phenylalanine or tryptophan. Each record gives: J gene, CDR3 length, V gene, D gene, CDR3 protein. D genes are given only for firm matches.

>TRBJ1-1|11|TRBV7-9|-
SSSLKPTAEAF
>TRBJ1-1|11|TRBV30|-
AATGTSNTEAF
>TRBJ1-2|12|TRBV4-3|-
ASSPTAGESGYT
>TRBJ2-2|14|TRBV7-2|-
ASSLVVGGATGELF
>TRBJ1-5|12|TRBV5-1|-
ASSLDSANQPQH
>TRBJ1-1|13|TRBV9|TRBD1
ASSPFTGGNTEAF
>TRBJ1-2|13|TRBV30|TRBD1
AWEGQGNFNYGYT
>TRBJ2-7|13|TRBV14|TRBD1
ASSRLTGGYYEQY
>TRBJ1-1|12|TRBV6-1|-
ASSEGGAGTEAF
>TRBJ1-4|12|TRBV19|-
ASSRQTTNEKLF
>TRBJ2-1|14|TRBV7-2|TRBD2
ASSSSGGAPYNEQF
>TRBJ1-2|14|TRBV19|TRBD1
ASRSQAAGGRAGYT
>TRBJ2-7|13|TRBV7-2|-
ASSLDETPTMVQY
>TRBJ1-5|11|TRBV30|TRBD1
AWCPDRDQPQH
>TRBJ1-1|15|TRBV7-9|TRBD1
SSSHVPGQGLNTEAF
>TRBJ2-1|12|TRBV7-9|-
SSSPAGLDNEQF
>TRBJ2-3|13|TRBV2|TRBD2
ASSGLAGGTDTQY
>TRBJ2-1|13|TRBV7-9|TRBD1
ASSPRQGAGNEQF
>TRBJ2-7|12|TRBV6-5|TRBD1
ASSPGTARARQY
>TRBJ1-3|11|TRBV19|-
ASYAGYGNTIY
>TRBJ2-3|11|TRBV18|TRBD1
ASSKDRADTQY
>TRBJ2-2|13|TRBV18|-
ASSRGGRNTGELF
>TRBJ2-3|12|TRBV7-8|-
ASSLGAPTDTQY
>TRBJ2-1|10|TRBV6-1|TRBD2
ASSVGLAQQF
>TRBJ1-1|17|TRBV5-1|-
ASSLGGLSTTHGNTEAF